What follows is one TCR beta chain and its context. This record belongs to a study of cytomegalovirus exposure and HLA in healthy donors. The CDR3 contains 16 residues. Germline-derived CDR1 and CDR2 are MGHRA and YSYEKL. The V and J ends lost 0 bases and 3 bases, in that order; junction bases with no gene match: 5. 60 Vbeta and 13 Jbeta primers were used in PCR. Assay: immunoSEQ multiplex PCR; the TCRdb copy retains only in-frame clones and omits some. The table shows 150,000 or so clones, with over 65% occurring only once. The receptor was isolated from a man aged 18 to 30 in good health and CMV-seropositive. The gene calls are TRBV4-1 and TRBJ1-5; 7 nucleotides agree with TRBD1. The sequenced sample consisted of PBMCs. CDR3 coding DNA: TGCGCCAGCAGCCAAGAAGCAGGGGGATTCAATCAGCCCCAGCATTTT. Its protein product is CASSQEAGGFNQPQHF.